Below are 2 T cell receptor beta chains sequenced from a single sample in a study of blood T cell repertoires in COVID-19 (dated by TCRdb to the early 2020s). Library preparation employed the immunoSEQ multiplex PCR assay. TCRdb retrieved this table from immuneACCESS and kept in-frame rearrangements only. Not all clones are present; in checked studies, unresolved V genes account for under half, and no reason is known for the remainder. The sample yields nearly 80,000 clones; roughly 80% were counted once. The top ten clonotypes cover less than 40% of the sample. What was sequenced was peripheral blood. The receptor set was obtained from a woman between 65 and 79 years old with acute or convalescent COVID-19.

The rearrangement links TRBV19 to TRBJ2-7, with 9 positions matching TRBD1. CDR1 and CDR2 (germline): LNHDA, SQIVND (reference sequence). The CDR3 consists of 16 residues. Trimming at V came to 4 bases and at J to 2 bases, leaving 9 bases not matched to a gene. Written as DNA, the CDR3 is TGTGCCAGTAGTACCCACAGGGGGCTTATTCCCTACGAGCAGTACTTC. This sequence encodes CASSTHRGLIPYEQYF.

The gene calls are TRBV9 and TRBJ2-2, with TRBD2 matching 7 bases. Germline-derived CDR1 and CDR2 are SGDLS and YYNGEE. Trimming took 3 bases from V and 1 from J; bases not matched to a gene: 0. The CDR3 covers 14 residues. CDR3 DNA: TGTGCCAGCAGCGCTAGCGGGAACACCGGGGAGCTGTTTTTT. Translated, it gives CASSASGNTGELFF.